This T cell receptor (beta chain) stems from a study of T cell changes during pregnancy in multiple sclerosis. Some clones are missing from TCRdb's copy, which holds only in-frame ones; the method was immunoSEQ multiplex PCR. The data hold about 27,000 clones, with about 90% observed a single time. Germline V gene lookup returns CDR1 GTSNPN and CDR2 SVGIG (reference sequence). This CDR3 comprises 14 residues. The V gene lost 4 bases and the J gene lost 10 bases, with 22 bases spanning the gap. The genes are TRBV30 and TRBJ1-2; possible D gene TRBD1, 6 bases. Here the sequenced sample was CD8+ T cells from peripheral blood mononuclear cells, taken in the second trimester of pregnancy. The clonotype was recovered from a female donor with multiple sclerosis, enrolled in a pregnancy study. The CDR3 region has the DNA TGTGCCTGGACCGTAGGGGGGGACATTTCACCCTACACCTTC. Encoded protein: CAWTVGGDISPYTF.